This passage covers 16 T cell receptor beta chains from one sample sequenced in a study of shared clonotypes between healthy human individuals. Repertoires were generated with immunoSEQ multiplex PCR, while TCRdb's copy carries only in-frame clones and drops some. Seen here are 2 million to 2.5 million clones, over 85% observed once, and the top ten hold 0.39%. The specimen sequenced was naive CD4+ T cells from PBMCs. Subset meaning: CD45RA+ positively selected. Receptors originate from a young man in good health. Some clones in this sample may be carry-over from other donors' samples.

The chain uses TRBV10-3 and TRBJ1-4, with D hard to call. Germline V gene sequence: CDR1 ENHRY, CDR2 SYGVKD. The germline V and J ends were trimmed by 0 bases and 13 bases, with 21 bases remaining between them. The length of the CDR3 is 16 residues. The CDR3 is CAISESSSTSMKGLFF. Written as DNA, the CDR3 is TGTGCCATCAGTGAGTCGAGTTCGACATCCATGAAAGGACTGTTTTTT.

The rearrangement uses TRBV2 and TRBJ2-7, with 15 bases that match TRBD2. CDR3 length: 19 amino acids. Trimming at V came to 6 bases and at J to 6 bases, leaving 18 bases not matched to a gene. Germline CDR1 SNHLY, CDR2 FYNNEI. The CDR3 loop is CASRTGGTGTSGRRFEQYF. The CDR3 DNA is TGTGCCAGCAGGACAGGGGGCACTGGGACTAGCGGGAGGAGGTTCGAGCAGTACTTC. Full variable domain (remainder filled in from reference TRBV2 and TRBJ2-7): EPEVTQTPSHQVTQMGQEVILRCVPISNHLYFYWYRQILGQKVEFLVSFYNNEISEKSEIFDDQFSVERPDGSNFTLKIRSTKLEDSAMYFCASRTGGTGTSGRRFEQYFGPGTRLTVT.

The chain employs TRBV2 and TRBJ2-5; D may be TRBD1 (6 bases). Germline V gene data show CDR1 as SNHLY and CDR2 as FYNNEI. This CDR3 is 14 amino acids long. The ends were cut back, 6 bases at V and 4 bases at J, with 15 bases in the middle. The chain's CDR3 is CASSKTGGVETQYF. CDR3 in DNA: TGTGCCAGCAGCAAGACTGGGGGCGTAGAGACCCAGTACTTC.

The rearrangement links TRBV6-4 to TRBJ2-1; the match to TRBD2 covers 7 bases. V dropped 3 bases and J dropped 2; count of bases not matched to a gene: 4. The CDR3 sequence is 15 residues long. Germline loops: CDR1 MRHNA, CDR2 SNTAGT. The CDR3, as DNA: TGTGCCAGCAGTGAACAAGCGGGAACCTACAATGAGCAGTTCTTC. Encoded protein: CASSEQAGTYNEQFF.

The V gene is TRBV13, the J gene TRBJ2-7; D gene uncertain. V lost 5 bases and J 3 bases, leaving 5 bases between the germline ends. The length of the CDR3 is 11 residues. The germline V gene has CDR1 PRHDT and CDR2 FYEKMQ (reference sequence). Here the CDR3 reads CASSIHYEQYF. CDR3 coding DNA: TGTGCCAGCAGCATACACTACGAGCAGTACTTC.

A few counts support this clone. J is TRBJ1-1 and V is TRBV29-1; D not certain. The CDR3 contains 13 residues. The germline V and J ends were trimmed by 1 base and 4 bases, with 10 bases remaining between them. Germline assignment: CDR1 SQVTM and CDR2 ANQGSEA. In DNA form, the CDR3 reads TGCAGCGTTGAAGTCCCCGTGGGCACTGAAGCTTTCTTT. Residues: CSVEVPVGTEAFF. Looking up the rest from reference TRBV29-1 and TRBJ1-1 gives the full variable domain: SAVISQKPSRDICQRGTSLTIQCQVDSQVTMMFWYRQQPGQSLTLIATANQGSEATYESGFVIDKFPISRPNLTFSTLTVSNMSPEDSSIYLCSVEVPVGTEAFFGQGTRLTVV.

The CDR3, as DNA: TGCGCCAGCAGCCAAAGGGGGCCGGGGACCCCGTACGAGCAGTACTTC. Residues: CASSQRGPGTPYEQYF. The chain combines TRBV4-1 with TRBJ2-7; 7 bases map to TRBD1. Germline CDR1 reads MGHRA; CDR2 reads YSYEKL. Trimming cost V 2 bases and J 4 bases; bases outside gene matches: 11. CDR3 length: 16 residues.

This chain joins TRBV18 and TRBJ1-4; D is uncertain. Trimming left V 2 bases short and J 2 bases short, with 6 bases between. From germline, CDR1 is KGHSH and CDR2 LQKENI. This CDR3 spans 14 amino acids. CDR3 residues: CASSPSPTNEKLFF. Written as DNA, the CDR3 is TGTGCCAGCTCACCAAGTCCCACTAATGAAAAACTGTTTTTT.

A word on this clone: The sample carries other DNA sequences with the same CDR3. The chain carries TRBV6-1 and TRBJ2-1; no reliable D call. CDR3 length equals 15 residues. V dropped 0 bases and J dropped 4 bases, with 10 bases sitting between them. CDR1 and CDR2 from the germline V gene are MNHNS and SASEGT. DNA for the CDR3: TGTGCCAGCAGTGAAGCCTTAGCCGGGTACAATGAGCAGTTCTTC. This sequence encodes CASSEALAGYNEQFF.

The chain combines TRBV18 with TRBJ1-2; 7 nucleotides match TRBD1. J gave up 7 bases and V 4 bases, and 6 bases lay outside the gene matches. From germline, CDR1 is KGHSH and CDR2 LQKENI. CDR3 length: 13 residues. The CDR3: CASSQTGKGGYTF. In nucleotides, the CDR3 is TGTGCCAGCTCACAGACAGGGAAGGGTGGCTACACCTTC.

The CDR3 DNA sequence: TGCGCCAGCAGCCTACAGGGGGCGCGGGCTGAAGCTTTCTTT. This codes for CASSLQGARAEAFF. The V call is TRBV4-1, the J call TRBJ1-1; 9 bases align to TRBD1. Germline-derived CDR1 and CDR2 are MGHRA and YSYEKL. This CDR3 region has 14 residues. V dropped 4 bases and J dropped 6; count of bases not matched to a gene: 6.

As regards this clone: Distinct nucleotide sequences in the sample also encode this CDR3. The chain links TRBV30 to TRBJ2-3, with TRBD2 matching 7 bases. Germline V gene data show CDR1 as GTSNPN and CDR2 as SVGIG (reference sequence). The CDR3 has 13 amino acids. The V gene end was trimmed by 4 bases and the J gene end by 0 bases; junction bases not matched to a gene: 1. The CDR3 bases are TGTGCCTGGACTAGCGGAAGCACAGATACGCAGTATTTT. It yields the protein CAWTSGSTDTQYF.

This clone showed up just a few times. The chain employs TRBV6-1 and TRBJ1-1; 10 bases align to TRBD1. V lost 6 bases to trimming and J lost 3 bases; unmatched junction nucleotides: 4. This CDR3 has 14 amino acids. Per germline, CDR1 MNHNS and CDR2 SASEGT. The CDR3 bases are TGTGCCAGCAGGGATGGACAGGGGGACACTGAAGCTTTCTTT. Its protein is CASRDGQGDTEAFF.

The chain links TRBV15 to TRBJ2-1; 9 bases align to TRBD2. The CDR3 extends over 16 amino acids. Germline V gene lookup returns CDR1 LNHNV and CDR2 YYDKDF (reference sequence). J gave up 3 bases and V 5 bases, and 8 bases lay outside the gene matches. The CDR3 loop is CATSGRLADNYNEQFF. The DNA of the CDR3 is TGTGCCACCAGCGGGAGACTAGCGGATAACTACAATGAGCAGTTCTTC.

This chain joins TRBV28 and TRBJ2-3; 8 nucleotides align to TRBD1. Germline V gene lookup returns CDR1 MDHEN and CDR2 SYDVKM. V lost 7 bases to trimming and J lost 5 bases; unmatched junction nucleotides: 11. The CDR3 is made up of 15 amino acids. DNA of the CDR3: TGTGCCAGCACCCACCAGGGGGCCCTCAGAGATACGCAGTATTTT. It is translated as CASTHQGALRDTQYF.

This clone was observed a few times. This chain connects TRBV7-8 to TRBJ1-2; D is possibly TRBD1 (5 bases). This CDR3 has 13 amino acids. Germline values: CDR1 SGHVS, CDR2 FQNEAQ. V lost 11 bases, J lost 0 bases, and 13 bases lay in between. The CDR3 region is CAVAGVPNYGYTF. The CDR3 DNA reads TGTGCCGTGGCGGGGGTCCCTAACTATGGCTACACCTTC. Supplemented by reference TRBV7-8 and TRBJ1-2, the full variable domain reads GAGVSQSPRYKVAKRGQDVALRCDPISGHVSLFWYQQALGQGPEFLTYFQNEAQLDKSGLPSDRFFAERPEGSVSTLKIQRTQQEDSAVYLCAVAGVPNYGYTFGSGTRLTVV.